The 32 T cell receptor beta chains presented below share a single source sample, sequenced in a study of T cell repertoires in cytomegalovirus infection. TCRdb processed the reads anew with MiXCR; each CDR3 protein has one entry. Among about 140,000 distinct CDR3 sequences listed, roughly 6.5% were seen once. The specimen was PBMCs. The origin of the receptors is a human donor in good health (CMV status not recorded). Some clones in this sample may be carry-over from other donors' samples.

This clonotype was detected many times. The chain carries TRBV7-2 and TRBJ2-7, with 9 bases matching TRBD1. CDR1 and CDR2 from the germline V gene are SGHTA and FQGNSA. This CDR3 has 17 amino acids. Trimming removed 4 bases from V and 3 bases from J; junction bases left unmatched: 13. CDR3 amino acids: CASSSFAGQGPLYEQYF. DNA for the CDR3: TGTGCCAGCAGCTCCTTTGCGGGACAGGGTCCCCTCTACGAGCAGTACTTC.

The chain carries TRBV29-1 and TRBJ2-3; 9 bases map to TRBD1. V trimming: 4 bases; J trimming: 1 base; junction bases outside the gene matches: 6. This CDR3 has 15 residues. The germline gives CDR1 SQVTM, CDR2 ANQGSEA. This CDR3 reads CSVVQGAPGTDTQYF. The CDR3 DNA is TGCAGCGTTGTACAGGGGGCGCCCGGCACAGATACGCAGTATTTT.

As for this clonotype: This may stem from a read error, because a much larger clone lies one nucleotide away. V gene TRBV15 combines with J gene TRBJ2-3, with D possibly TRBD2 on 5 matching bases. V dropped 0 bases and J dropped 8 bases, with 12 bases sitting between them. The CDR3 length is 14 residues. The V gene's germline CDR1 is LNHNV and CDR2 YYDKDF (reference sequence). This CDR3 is CATSRDRARGTQYF. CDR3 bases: TGTGCCACCAGCAGAGATCGGGCCCGGGGTACGCAGTATTTT.

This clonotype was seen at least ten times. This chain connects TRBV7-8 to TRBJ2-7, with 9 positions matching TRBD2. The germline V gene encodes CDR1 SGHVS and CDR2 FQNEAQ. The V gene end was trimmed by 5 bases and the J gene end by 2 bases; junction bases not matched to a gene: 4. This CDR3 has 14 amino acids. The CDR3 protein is CASSLSGGAYEQYF. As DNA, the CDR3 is TGTGCCAGCAGCCTTAGCGGGGGCGCCTACGAGCAGTACTTC.

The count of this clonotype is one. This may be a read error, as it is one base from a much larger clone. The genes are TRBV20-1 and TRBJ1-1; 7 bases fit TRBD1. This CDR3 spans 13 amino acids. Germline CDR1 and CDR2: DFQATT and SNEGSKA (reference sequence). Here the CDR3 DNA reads TGCAGTGCTAGGGGACAGACGAACCCTGAAGCTTTCTTT. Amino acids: CSARGQTNPEAFF.

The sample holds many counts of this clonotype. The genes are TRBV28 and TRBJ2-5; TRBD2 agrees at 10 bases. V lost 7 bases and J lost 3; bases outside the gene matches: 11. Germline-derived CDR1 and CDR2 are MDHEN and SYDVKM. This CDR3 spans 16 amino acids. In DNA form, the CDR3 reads TGTGCCAGCAATCCTCTAGCGGGGGCCATCGAAGAGACCCAGTACTTC. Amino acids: CASNPLAGAIEETQYF. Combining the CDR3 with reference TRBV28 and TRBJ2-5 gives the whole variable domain DVKVTQSSRYLVKRTGEKVFLECVQDMDHENMFWYRQDPGLGLRLIYFSYDVKMKEKGDIPEGYSVSREKKERFSLILESASTNQTSMYLCASNPLAGAIEETQYFGPGTRLLVL.

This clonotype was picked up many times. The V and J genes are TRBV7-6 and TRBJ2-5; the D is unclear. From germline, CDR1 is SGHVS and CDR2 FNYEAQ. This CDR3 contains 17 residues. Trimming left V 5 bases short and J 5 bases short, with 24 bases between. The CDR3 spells CASSIRASGGNRETQYF. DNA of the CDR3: TGTGCCAGCAGCATTCGAGCCTCGGGCGGTAATCGGGAGACCCAGTACTTC.

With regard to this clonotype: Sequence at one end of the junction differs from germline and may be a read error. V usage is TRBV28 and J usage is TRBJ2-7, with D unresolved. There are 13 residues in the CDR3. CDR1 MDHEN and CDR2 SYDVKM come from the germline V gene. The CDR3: CASNLGDWGEQYF. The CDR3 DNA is TGTGCCAGCAATTTAGGTGATTGGGGCGAGCAGTACTTC.

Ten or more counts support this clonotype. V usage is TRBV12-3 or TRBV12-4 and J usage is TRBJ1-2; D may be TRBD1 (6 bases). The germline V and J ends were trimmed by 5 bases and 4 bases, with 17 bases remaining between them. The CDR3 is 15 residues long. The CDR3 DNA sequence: TGTGCCAGCAGTCCCACTGTGGGGACAAGCTATGGCTACACCTTC. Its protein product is CASSPTVGTSYGYTF.

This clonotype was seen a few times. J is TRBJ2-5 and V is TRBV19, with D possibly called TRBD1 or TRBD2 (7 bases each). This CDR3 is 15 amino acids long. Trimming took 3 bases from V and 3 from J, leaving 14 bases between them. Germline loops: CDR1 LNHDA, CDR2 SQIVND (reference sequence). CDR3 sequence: CASSMGQGGKETQYF. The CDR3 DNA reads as TGTGCCAGTAGTATGGGTCAGGGGGGGAAAGAGACCCAGTACTTC.

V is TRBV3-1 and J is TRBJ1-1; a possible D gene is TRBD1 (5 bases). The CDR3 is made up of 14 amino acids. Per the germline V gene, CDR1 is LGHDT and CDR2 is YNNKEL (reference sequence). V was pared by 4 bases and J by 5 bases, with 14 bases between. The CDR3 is CASSPQGYRTEAFF. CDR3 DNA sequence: TGTGCCAGCAGCCCTCAGGGATATCGAACTGAAGCTTTCTTT.

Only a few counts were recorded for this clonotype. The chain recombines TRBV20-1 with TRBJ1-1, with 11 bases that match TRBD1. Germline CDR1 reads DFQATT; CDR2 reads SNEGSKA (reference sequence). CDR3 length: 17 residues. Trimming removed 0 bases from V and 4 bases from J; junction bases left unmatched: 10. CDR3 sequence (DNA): TGCAGTGCTAGAGATCTCTGGGGGGGGACAGGGGGCACTGAAGCTTTCTTT. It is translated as CSARDLWGGTGGTEAFF.

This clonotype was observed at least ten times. The CDR3 region has the DNA TGTGCCAGCAGCCTGGTCGGGGCGTTAACCACAGATACGCAGTATTTT. It codes for CASSLVGALTTDTQYF. The V gene is TRBV7-2, the J gene TRBJ2-3; D possibly uses TRBD1 or TRBD2 (5 bases each). CDR1 SGHTA and CDR2 FQGNSA come from the germline V gene. The CDR3 contains 16 residues. V was shortened by 5 bases and J by 2 bases, with 17 bases between the two germline ends.

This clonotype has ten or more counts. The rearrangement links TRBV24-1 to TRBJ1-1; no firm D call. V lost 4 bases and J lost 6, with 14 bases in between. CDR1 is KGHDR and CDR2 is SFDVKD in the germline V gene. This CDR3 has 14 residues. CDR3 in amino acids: CATSDPGPRAEAFF. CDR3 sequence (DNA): TGTGCCACCAGTGACCCTGGACCGAGGGCTGAAGCTTTCTTT.

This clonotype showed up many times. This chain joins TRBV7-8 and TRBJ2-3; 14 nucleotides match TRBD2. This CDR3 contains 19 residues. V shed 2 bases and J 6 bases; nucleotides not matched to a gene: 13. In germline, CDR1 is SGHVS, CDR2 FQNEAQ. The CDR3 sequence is CASSLTRLAGGPGLDTQYF. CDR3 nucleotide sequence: TGTGCCAGCAGCTTAACCCGACTAGCGGGGGGGCCAGGCCTTGATACGCAGTATTTT.

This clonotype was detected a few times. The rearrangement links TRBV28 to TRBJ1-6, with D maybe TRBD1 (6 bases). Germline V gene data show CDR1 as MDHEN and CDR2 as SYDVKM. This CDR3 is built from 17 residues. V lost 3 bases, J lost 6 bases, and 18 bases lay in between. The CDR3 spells CASSLPPQGKLNSPLHF. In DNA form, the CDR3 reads TGTGCCAGCAGTTTGCCACCGCAGGGGAAACTTAATTCACCCCTCCACTTT.

The chain's CDR3 is CASTTGRGRETQYF. In DNA form, the CDR3 reads TGCGCCAGCACCACGGGACGGGGCCGGGAGACCCAGTACTTC. J is TRBJ2-5 and V is TRBV5-1; D tentatively reads TRBD1 or TRBD2 (5 bases each). This CDR3 spans 14 amino acids. Trimming removed 6 bases from V and 5 bases from J, with 17 bases in between. Per the germline V gene, CDR1 is SGHRS and CDR2 is YFSETQ.

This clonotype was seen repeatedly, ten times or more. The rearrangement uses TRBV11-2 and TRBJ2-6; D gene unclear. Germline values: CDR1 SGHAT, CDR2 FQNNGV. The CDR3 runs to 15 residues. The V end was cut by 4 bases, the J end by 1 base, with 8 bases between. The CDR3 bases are TGTGCCAGCAGCTCTACTTTTTCTGGGGCCAACGTCCTGACTTTC. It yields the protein CASSSTFSGANVLTF.

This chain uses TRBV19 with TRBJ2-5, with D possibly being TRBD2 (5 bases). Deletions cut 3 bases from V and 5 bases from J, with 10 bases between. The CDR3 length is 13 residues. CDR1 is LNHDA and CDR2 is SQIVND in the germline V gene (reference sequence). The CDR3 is CASSMSRGETQYF. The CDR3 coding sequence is TGTGCCAGTAGTATGAGCCGAGGGGAGACCCAGTACTTC.

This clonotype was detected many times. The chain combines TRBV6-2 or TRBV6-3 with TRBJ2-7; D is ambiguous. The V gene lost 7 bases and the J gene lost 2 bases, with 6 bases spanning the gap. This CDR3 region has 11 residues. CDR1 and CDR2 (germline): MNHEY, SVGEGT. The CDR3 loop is CASTDAYEQYF. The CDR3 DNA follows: TGTGCCAGCACCGACGCCTACGAGCAGTACTTC.

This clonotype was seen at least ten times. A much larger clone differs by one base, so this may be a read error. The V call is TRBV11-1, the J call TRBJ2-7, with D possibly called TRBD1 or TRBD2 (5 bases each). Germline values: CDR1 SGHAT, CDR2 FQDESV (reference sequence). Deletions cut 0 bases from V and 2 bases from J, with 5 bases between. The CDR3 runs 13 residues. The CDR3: CASSLAGAYEQYF. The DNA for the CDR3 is TGTGCCAGCAGCTTAGCGGGGGCCTACGAGCAGTACTTC.

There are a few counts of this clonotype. DNA of the CDR3: TGTGCCAGCAGCCAAGCTCAGAGCTCTAGTTGGAATTCACCCCTCCACTTT. It yields the protein CASSQAQSSSWNSPLHF. The chain uses TRBV3-1 and TRBJ1-6; D unresolved. The CDR3 is 17 residues long. V shed 1 base and J shed 7 bases, with 17 bases lying between them. In germline, CDR1 is LGHDT, CDR2 YNNKEL (reference sequence).

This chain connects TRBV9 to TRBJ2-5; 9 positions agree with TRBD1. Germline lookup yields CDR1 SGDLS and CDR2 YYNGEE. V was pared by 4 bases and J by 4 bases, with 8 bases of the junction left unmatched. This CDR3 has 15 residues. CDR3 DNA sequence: TGTGCCAGCAGCTCGGGACAGGGAGTAGGAGAGACCCAGTACTTC. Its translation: CASSSGQGVGETQYF.

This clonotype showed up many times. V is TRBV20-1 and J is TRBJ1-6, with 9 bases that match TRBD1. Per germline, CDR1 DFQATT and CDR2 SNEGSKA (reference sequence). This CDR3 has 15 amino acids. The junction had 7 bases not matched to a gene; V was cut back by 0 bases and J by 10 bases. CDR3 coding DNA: TGCAGTGCTAGAGACCCCCCGGGACAGGGATCACCCCTCCACTTT. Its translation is CSARDPPGQGSPLHF.

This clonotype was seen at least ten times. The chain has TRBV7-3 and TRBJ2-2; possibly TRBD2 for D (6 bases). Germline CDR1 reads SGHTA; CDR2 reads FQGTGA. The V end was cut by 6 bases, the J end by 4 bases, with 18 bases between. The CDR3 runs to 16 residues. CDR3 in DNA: TGTGCCAGCAGTATTAAAACATCCGGGGGCACCGGGGAGCTGTTTTTT. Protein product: CASSIKTSGGTGELFF.

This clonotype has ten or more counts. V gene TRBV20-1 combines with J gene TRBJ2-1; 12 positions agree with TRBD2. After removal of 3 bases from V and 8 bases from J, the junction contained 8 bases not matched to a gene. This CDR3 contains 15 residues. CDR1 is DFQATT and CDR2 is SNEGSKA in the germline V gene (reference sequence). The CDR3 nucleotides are TGCAGTGCTAGTCTAGCGGGGGGGCCCAGAGATGAGCAGTTCTTC. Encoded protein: CSASLAGGPRDEQFF.

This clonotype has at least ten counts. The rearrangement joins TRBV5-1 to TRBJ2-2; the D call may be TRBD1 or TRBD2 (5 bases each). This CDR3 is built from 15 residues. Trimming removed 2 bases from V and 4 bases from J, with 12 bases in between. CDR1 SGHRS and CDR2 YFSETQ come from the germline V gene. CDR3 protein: CASSFSGPPTGELFF. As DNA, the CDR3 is TGCGCCAGCAGCTTCTCGGGGCCCCCCACCGGGGAGCTGTTTTTT.

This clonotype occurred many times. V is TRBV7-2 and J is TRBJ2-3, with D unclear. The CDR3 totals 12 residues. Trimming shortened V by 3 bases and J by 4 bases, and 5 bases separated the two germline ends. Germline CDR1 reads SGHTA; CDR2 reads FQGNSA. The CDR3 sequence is CASSFRADTQYF. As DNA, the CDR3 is TGTGCCAGCAGCTTTAGGGCAGATACGCAGTATTTT.

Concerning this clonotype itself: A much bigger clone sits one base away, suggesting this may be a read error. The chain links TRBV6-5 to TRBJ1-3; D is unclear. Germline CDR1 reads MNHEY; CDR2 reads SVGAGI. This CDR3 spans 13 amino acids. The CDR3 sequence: CDSTEGPGNTIYF. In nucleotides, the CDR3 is TGTGACAGCACCGAAGGACCAGGAAACACCATATATTTT.

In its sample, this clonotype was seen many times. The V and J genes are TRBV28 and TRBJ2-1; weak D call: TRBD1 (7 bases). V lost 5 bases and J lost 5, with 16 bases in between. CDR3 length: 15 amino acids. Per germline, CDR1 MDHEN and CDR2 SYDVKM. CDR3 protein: CASSPRRGLDNEQFF. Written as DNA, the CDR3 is TGTGCCAGCAGTCCCCGGAGGGGGCTTGACAATGAGCAGTTCTTC. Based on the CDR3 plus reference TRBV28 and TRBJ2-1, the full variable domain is DVKVTQSSRYLVKRTGEKVFLECVQDMDHENMFWYRQDPGLGLRLIYFSYDVKMKEKGDIPEGYSVSREKKERFSLILESASTNQTSMYLCASSPRRGLDNEQFFGPGTRLTVL.

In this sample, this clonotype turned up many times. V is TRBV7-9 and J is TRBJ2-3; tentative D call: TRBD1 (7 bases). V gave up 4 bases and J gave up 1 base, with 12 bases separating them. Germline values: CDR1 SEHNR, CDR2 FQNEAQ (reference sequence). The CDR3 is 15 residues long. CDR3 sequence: CASSSGGLRTDTQYF. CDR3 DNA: TGTGCCAGCAGCTCAGGGGGACTCCGCACAGATACGCAGTATTTT.

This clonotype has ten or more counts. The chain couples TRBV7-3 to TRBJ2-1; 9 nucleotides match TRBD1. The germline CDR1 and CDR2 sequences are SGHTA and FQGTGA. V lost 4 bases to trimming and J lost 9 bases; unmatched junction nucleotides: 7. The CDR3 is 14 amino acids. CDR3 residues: CASSSGQGETEQFF. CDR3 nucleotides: TGTGCCAGCAGCTCGGGACAGGGTGAGACTGAGCAGTTCTTC.